This T cell receptor (beta chain) was profiled in a study of tumor-infiltrating lymphocytes in primary liver carcinoma. A primer in the constant region served to generate TCR beta cDNA from 450 to 650 ng of total RNA. Slightly modified ARM-PCR, run as three nested multiplex PCR rounds, produced the TCR beta libraries. Use of TRBV1-TRBV30 forward primers with a C-beta reverse primer characterized the first two PCR rounds, which lasted around 9 cycles each. TCRdb independently ran MiXCR on the multiplex PCR reads; one entry per CDR3 protein. Here the sample spans 250,000 to 400,000 distinct CDR3 sequences, over 55% being singletons. In addition to blood RNA drawn from unsorted whole blood, germline DNA was extracted. The CDR3 has 15 amino acids. The V gene's germline CDR1 is SGHRS and CDR2 YFSETQ. V dropped 0 bases and J dropped 1 base, with 10 bases sitting between them.

The gene calls are TRBV5-1 and TRBJ1-1; maybe TRBD1 (5 bases). Sequencing was performed on peripheral blood. The sequence came from a man aged 40-50 years with primary liver carcinoma and hepatitis B virus infection. CDR3 protein: CASSLDGQPNTEAFF. CDR3 in DNA: TGCGCCAGCAGCTTGGACGGACAACCGAACACTGAAGCTTTCTTT.